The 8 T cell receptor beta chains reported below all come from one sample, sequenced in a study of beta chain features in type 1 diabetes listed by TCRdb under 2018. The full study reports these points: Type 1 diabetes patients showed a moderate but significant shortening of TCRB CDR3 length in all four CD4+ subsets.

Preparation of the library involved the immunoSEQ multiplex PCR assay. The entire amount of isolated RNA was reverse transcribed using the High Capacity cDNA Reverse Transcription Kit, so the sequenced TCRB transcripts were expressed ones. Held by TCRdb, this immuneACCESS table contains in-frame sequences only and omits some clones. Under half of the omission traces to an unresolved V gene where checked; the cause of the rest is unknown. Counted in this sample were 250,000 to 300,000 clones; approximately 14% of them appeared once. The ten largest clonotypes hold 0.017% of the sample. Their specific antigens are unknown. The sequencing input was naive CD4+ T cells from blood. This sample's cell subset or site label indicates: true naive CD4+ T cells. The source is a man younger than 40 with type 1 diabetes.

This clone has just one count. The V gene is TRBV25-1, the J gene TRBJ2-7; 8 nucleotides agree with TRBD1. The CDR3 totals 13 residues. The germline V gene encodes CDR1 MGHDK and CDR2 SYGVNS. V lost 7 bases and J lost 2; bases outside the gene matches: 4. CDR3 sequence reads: CASTKQGAYEQYF. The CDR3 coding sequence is TGTGCCAGCACCAAACAGGGGGCCTACGAGCAGTACTTC.

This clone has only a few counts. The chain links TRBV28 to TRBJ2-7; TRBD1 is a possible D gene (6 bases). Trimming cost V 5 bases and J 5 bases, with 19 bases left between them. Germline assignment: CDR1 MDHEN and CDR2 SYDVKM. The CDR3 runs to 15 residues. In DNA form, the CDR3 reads TGTGCCAGCAGTCCGAGGACAGTCGTCCGCGACGAGCAGTACTTC. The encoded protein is CASSPRTVVRDEQYF.

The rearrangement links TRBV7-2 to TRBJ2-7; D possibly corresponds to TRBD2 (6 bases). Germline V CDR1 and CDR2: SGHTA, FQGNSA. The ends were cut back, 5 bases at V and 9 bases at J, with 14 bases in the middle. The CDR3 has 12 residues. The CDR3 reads CASSTGGRVQYF. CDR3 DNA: TGTGCCAGCAGCACTGGAGGGCGGGTGCAGTACTTC.

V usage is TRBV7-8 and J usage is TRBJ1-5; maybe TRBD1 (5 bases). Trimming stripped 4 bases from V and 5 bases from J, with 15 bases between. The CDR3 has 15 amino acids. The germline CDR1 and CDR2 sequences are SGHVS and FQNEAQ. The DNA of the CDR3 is TGTGCCAGCAGCTACGGGGGGGAATCCTATCAGCCCCAGCATTTT. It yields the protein CASSYGGESYQPQHF.

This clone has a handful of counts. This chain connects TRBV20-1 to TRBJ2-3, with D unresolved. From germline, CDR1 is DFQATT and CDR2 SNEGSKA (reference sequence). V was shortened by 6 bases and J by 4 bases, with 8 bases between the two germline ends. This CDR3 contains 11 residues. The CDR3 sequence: CSASSADTQYF. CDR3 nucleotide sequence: TGCAGTGCGAGCTCGGCAGATACGCAGTATTTT.

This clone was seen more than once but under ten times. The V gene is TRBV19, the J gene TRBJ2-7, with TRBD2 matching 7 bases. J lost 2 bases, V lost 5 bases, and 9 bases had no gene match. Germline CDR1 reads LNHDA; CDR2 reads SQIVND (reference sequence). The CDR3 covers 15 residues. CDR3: CASSPRDSGPYEQYF. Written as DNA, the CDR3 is TGTGCCAGTAGTCCCCGGGATAGCGGGCCCTACGAGCAGTACTTC. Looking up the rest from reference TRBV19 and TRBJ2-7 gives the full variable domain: DGGITQSPKYLFRKEGQNVTLSCEQNLNHDAMYWYRQDPGQGLRLIYYSQIVNDFQKGDIAEGYSVSREKKESFPLTVTSAQKNPTAFYLCASSPRDSGPYEQYFGPGTRLTVT.

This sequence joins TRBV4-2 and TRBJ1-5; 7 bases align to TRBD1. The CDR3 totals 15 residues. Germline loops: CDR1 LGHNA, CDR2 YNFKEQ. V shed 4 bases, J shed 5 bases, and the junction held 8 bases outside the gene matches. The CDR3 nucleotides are TGTGCCAGCAGCCTCACCGGGACAGATTATCAGCCCCAGCATTTT. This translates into CASSLTGTDYQPQHF.

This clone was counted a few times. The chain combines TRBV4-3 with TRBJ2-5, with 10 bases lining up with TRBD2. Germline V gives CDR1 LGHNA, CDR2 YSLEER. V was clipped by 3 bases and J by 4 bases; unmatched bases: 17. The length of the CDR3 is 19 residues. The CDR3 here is CASSQGLTGGAGGVETQYF. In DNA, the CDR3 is TGCGCCAGCAGCCAGGGCCTCACCGGGGGAGCGGGAGGGGTAGAGACCCAGTACTTC.